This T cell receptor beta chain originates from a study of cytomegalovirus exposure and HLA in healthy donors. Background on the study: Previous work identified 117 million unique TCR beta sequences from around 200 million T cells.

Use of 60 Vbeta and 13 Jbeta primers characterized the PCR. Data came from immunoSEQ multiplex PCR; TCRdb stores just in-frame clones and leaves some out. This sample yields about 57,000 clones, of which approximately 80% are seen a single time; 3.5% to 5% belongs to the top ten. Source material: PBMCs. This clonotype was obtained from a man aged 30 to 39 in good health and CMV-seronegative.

CDR3 nucleotide sequence: TGTGCCAGCAGCTCAAGCCGACAGGGTTCGGACACCGGGGAGCTGTTTTTT. Translating it yields CASSSSRQGSDTGELFF. J is TRBJ2-2 and V is TRBV7-8; TRBD1 matches 7 bases. The trim removed 4 bases at V and 3 bases at J, leaving 11 bases unmatched. CDR1 is SGHVS and CDR2 is FQNEAQ in the germline V gene. The CDR3 runs 17 residues.